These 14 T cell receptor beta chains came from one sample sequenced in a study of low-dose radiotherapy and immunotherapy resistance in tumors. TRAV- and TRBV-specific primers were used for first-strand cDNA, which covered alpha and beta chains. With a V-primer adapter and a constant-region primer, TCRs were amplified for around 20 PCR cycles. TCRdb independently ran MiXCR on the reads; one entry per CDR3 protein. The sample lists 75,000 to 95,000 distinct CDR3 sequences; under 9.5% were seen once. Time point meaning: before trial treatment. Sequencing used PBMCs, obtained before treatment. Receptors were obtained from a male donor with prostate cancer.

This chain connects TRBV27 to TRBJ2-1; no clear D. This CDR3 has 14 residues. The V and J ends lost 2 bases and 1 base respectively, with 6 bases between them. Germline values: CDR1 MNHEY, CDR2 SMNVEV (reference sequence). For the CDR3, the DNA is TGTGCCAGCAGTTTAACAATTTCCTACAATGAGCAGTTCTTC. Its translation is CASSLTISYNEQFF.

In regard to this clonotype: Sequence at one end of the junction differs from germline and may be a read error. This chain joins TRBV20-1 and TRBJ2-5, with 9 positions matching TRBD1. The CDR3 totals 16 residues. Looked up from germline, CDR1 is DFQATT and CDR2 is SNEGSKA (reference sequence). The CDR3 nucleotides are TGCAGTGCCAGAGCTCAACATGCGGGACAGGGTCGGCCCCAGTACTTC. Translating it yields CSARAQHAGQGRPQYF.

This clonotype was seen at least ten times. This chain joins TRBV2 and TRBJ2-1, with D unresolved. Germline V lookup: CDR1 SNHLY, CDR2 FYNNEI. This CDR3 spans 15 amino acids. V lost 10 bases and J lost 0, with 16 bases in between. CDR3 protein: CAMGGPPSSYNEQFF. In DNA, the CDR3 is TGTGCCATGGGTGGTCCCCCTAGCTCCTACAATGAGCAGTTCTTC.

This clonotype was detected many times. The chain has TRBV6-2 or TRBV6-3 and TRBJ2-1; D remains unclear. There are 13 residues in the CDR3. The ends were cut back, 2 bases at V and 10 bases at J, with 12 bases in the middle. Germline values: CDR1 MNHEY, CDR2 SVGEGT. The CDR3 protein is CASSYEGMREQFF. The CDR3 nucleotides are TGTGCCAGCAGTTACGAAGGGATGAGGGAGCAGTTCTTC.

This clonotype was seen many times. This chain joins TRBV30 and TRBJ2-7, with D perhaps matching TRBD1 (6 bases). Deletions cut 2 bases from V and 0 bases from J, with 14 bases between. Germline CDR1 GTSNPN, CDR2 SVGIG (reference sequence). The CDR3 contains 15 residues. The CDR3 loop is CAWSLPGHSSYEQYF. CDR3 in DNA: TGTGCCTGGAGTCTGCCGGGACATAGCTCCTACGAGCAGTACTTC.

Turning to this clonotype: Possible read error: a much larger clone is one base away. The CDR3 sequence is CASSIRGGEDNEQFF. The CDR3 coding sequence is TGTGCCAGTAGTATAAGAGGGGGCGAGGACAATGAGCAGTTCTTC. The chain links TRBV19 to TRBJ2-1; TRBD1 matches at 7 bases. The CDR3 is 15 residues long. In germline, CDR1 is LNHDA, CDR2 SQIVND (reference sequence). V lost 2 bases to trimming and J lost 5 bases; unmatched junction nucleotides: 6. Together with reference TRBV19 and TRBJ2-1, the CDR3 gives the full variable domain: DGGITQSPKYLFRKEGQNVTLSCEQNLNHDAMYWYRQDPGQGLRLIYYSQIVNDFQKGDIAEGYSVSREKKESFPLTVTSAQKNPTAFYLCASSIRGGEDNEQFFGPGTRLTVL.

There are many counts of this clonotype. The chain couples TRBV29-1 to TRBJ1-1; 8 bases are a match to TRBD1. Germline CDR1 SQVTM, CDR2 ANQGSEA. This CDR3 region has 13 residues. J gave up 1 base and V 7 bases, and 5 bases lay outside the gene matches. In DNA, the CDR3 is TGCAGCGCCCGGACAGGGAAGAACACTGAAGCTTTCTTT. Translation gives CSARTGKNTEAFF.

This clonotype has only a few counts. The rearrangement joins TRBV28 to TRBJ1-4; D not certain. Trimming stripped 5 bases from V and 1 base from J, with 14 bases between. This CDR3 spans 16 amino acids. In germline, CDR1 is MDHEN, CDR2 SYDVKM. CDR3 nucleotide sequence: TGTGCCAGCAGTAGCCAAGACGGCCAAACTAATGAAAAACTGTTTTTT. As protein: CASSSQDGQTNEKLFF.

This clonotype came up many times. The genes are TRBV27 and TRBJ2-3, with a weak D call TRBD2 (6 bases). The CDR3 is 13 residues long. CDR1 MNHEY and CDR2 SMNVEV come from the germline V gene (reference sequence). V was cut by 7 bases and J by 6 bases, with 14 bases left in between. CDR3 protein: CASKASGGDTQYF. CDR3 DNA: TGTGCCAGCAAGGCTAGTGGGGGGGATACGCAGTATTTT.

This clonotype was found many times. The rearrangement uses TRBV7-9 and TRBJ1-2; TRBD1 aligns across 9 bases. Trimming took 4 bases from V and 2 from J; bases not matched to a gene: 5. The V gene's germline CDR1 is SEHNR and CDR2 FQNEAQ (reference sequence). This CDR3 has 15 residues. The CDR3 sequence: CASSSGQGTNYGYTF. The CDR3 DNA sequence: TGTGCCAGCAGCTCGGGACAGGGTACGAACTATGGCTACACCTTC.

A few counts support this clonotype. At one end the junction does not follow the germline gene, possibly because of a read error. The CDR3 DNA is TGTCCCAGCAGCCAATGGCCAGGGGGTCAGCCCCAGCATTTT. Translating it yields CPSSQWPGGQPQHF. The V call is TRBV16, the J call TRBJ1-5; 7 positions match TRBD1. CDR1 is KGHSY and CDR2 is FQNENV in the germline V gene. The CDR3 contains 14 residues. The full variable domain, completed using reference TRBV16 and TRBJ1-5, is GEEVAQTPKHLVRGEGQKAKLYCAPIKGHSYVFWYQQVLKNEFKFLISFQNENVFDETGMPKERFSAKCLPNSPCSLEIQATKLEDSAVYFCPSSQWPGGQPQHFGDGTRLSIL.

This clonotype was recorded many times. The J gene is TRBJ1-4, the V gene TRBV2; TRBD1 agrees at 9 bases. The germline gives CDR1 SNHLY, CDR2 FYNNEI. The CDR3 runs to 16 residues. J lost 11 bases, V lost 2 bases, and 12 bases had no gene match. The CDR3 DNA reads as TGTGCCAGCAGTGAAAGAACCGGGACAGGGTTGCGGAAACTGTTTTTT. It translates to CASSERTGTGLRKLFF.

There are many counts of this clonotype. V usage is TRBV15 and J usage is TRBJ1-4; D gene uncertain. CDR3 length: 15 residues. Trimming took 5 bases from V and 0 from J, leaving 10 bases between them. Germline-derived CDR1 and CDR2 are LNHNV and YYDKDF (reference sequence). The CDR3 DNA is TGTGCCACCAGCCATGAGCCTGCAACTAATGAAAAACTGTTTTTT. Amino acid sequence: CATSHEPATNEKLFF.

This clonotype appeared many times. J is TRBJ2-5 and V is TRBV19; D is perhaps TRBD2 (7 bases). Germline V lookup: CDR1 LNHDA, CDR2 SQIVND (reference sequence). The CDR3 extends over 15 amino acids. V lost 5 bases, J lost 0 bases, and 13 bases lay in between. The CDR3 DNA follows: TGTGCCAGTAGTGGGGGAGGGACAAACCAAGAGACCCAGTACTTC. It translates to CASSGGGTNQETQYF.